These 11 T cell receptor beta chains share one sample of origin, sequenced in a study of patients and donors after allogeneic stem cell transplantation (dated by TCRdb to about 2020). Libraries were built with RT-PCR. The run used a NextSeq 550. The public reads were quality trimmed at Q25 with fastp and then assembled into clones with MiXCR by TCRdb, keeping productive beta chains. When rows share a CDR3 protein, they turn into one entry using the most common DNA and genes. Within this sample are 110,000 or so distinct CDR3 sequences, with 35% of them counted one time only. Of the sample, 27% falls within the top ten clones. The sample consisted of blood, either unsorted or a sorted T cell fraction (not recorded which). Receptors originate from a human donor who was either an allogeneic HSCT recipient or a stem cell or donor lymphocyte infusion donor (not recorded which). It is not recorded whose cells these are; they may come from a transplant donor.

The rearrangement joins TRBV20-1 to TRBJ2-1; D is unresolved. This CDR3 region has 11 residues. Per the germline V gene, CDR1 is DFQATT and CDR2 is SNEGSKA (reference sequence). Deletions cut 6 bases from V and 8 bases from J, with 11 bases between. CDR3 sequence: CSAPRLHEQFF. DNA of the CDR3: TGCAGTGCCCCTAGGCTACATGAGCAGTTCTTC.

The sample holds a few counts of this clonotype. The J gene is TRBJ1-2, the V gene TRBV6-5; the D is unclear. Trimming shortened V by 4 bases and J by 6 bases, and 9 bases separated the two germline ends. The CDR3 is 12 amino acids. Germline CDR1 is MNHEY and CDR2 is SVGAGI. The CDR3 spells CASSSTRDGYTF. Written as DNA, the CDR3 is TGTGCCAGCAGTTCCACAAGAGATGGCTACACCTTC.

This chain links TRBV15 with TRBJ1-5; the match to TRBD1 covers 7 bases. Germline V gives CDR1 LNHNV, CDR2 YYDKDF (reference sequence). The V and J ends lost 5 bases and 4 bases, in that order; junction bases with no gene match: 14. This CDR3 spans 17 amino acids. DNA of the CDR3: TGTGCCACCAGCCCCGGTCTAAAGACAGGGAAAAATCAGCCCCAGCATTTT. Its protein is CATSPGLKTGKNQPQHF.

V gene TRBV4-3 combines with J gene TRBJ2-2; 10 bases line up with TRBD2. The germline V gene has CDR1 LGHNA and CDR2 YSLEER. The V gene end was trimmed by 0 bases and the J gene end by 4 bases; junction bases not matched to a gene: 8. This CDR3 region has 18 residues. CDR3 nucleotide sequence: TGCGCCAGCAGCCAAGATCTGAGGGCTAGCGGGAGCACCGGGGAGCTGTTTTTT. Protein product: CASSQDLRASGSTGELFF.

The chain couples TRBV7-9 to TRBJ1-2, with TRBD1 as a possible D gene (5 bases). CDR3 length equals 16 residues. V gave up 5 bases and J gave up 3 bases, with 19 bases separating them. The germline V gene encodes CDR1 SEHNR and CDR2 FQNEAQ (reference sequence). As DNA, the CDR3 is TGTGCCAGCAGCGCCTATTTGCCGGGGGACCACTATGGCTACACCTTC. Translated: CASSAYLPGDHYGYTF.

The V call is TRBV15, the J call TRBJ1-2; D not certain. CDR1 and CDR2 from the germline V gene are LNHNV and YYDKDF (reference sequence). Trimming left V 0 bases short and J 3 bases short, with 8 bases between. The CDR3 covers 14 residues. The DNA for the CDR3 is TGTGCCACCAGCAGAGATTGGCGGGACTATGGCTACACCTTC. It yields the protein CATSRDWRDYGYTF.

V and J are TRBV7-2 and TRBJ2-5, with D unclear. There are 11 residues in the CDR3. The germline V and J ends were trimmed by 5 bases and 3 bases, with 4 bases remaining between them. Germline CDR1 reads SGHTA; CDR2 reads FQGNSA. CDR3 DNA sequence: TGTGCCAGCAGCATAGAAGAGACCCAGTACTTC. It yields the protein CASSIEETQYF.

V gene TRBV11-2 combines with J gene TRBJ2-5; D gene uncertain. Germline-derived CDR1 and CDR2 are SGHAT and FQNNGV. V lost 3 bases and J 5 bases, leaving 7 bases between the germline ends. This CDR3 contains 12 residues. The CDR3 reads CASSLQAETQYF. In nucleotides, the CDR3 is TGTGCCAGCAGCTTGCAGGCGGAGACCCAGTACTTC.

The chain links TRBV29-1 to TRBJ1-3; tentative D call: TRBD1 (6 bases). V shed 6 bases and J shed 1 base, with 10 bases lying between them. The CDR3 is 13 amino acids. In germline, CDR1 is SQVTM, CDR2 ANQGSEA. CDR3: CSVLQGSGNTIYF. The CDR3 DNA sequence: TGCAGCGTCCTACAGGGTTCTGGAAACACCATATATTTT.

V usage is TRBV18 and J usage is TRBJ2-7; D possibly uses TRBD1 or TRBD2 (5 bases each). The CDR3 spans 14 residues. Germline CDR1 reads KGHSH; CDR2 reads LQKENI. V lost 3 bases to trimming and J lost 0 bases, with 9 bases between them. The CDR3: CASSPQGDSYEQYF. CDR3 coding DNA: TGTGCCAGCTCACCCCAGGGAGACTCCTACGAGCAGTACTTC.

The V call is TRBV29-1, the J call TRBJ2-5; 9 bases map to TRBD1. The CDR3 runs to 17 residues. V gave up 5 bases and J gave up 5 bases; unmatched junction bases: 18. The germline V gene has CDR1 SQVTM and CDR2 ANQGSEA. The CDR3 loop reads CSVYPRRENRGLETQYF. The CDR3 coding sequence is TGCAGCGTTTACCCACGGCGAGAAAACAGGGGGCTGGAGACCCAGTACTTC.